What follows describes a single T cell receptor (beta chain). The CDR3 has 15 residues. The trim removed 5 bases at V and 3 bases at J, leaving 9 bases unmatched. Germline CDR1 and CDR2: MNHEY and SMNVEV (reference sequence). This sample was taken from a study of blood T cell repertoires in COVID-19. Original data processing: Counts of nucleated cells, estimated from reference gene primer amplification, were obtained. The table came from immunoSEQ multiplex PCR; TCRdb's copy has only in-frame clones and leaves some out. D and trimming come from the DNA, and the V and J calls and clone size come from that table. Of about 230,000 clones listed, roughly 87% were seen once; the top ten hold approximately 11%. The study recruited people aged about 18 to 90 years across roughly 25 US areas. Cohort 3 donors were reported recovered after two negative PCRs, clearance, or symptom resolution.

The chain recombines TRBV27 with TRBJ2-7; 8 bases are shared with TRBD1. This TCR was sampled from a man aged 25 to 45 who had recovered from COVID-19. The sample consisted of PBMCs or T cells enriched from blood (not recorded which). The CDR3 region has the DNA TGTGCCAGCAGTCGGGCCGGGACAGGTATCTACGAGCAGTACTTC. Translated, it gives CASSRAGTGIYEQYF.